Shown below are 13 T cell receptor beta chains from a single sample sequenced in a study of graft-versus-host responses after intestinal transplantation. These receptors have no identified antigens. Profiled with immunoSEQ multiplex PCR; TCRdb holds only in-frame clones, not every one. The sample carries roughly 96,000 clones, more than 85% recorded once. This specimen was unstimulated CD8+ T cells sorted from spleen or lymph node cells, taken before intestinal transplant. The receptor set was obtained from a human donor who received an intestinal transplant.

The chain carries TRBV27 and TRBJ2-7; tentatively, D is TRBD1 (6 bases). The CDR3 consists of 13 residues. Between the trimmed V and J ends, which lost 5 bases and 3 bases, there was a span of 11 bases. Germline V CDR1 and CDR2: MNHEY, SMNVEV (reference sequence). The CDR3: CASSPTGNYEQYF. CDR3 DNA: TGTGCCAGCAGTCCTACAGGGAACTACGAGCAGTACTTC.

V gene TRBV7-9 combines with J gene TRBJ1-2; D perhaps matches TRBD1 (5 bases). Germline values: CDR1 SEHNR, CDR2 FQNEAQ (reference sequence). The CDR3 extends over 15 amino acids. V was shortened by 5 bases and J by 2 bases, with 15 bases between the two germline ends. The CDR3 spells CASSGERQGNYGYTF. The CDR3 region has the DNA TGTGCCAGCAGCGGAGAACGGCAGGGCAACTATGGCTACACCTTC.

The chain recombines TRBV5-1 with TRBJ1-1, with TRBD1 matching over 8 bases. The CDR3 covers 15 residues. Germline CDR1 is SGHRS and CDR2 is YFSETQ. The ends lost 2 bases at V and 1 base at J; junction bases unmatched: 4. CDR3 sequence: CASSLTQGGNTEAFF. As DNA, the CDR3 is TGCGCCAGCAGCTTAACACAGGGGGGGAACACTGAAGCTTTCTTT.

The gene calls are TRBV2 and TRBJ2-2; weak D call: TRBD1 (5 bases). Deletions cut 1 base from V and 4 bases from J, with 13 bases between. The germline CDR1 and CDR2 sequences are SNHLY and FYNNEI. This CDR3 has 16 residues. In DNA, the CDR3 is TGTGCCAGCAGTGAAGGCCTGGACATAACCACCGGGGAGCTGTTTTTT. The encoded protein is CASSEGLDITTGELFF.

J is TRBJ2-2 and V is TRBV4-3; tentatively, D is TRBD2 (5 bases). With 0 bases removed from V and 1 base from J, the gap between germline ends came to 6 bases. Germline V lookup: CDR1 LGHNA, CDR2 YSLEER. This CDR3 is 15 amino acids long. CDR3 in DNA: TGCGCCAGCAGCCAAGAGCGGGTGAACACCGGGGAGCTGTTTTTT. Protein sequence: CASSQERVNTGELFF.

This chain uses TRBV4-1 with TRBJ2-5, with 7 bases aligning to TRBD1. Trimming took 4 bases from V and 4 from J; bases not matched to a gene: 3. In germline, CDR1 is MGHRA, CDR2 YSYEKL. The CDR3 extends over 13 amino acids. Here the CDR3 reads CASSPPGGETQYF. CDR3 DNA sequence: TGCGCCAGCAGCCCCCCAGGGGGAGAGACCCAGTACTTC.

This sequence joins TRBV5-1 and TRBJ2-3; TRBD2 matches 7 bases. The CDR3 is 16 amino acids. The germline CDR1 and CDR2 sequences are SGHRS and YFSETQ. After removal of 0 bases from V and 3 bases from J, the junction contained 7 bases not matched to a gene. CDR3 sequence (DNA): TGCGCCAGCAGCTTGGCCTACGCGGGAGAAACAGATACGCAGTATTTT. Its translation is CASSLAYAGETDTQYF.

The V and J genes are TRBV4-1 and TRBJ2-7; 10 bases line up with TRBD1. The CDR3 covers 16 residues. In germline, CDR1 is MGHRA, CDR2 YSYEKL. V dropped 2 bases and J dropped 5; count of bases not matched to a gene: 9. The CDR3 DNA reads as TGCGCCAGCAGCCAACTCTCCCCAGGACAGGGGGACGAGCAGTACTTC. This gives the protein CASSQLSPGQGDEQYF.

The chain is built from TRBV4-1 and TRBJ1-1; a possible D gene is TRBD1 (6 bases). Germline lookup yields CDR1 MGHRA and CDR2 YSYEKL. V was cut by 4 bases and J by 1 base, with 22 bases left in between. This CDR3 comprises 18 residues. The CDR3, as DNA: TGCGCCAGCAGCCCTTTCCCAACAGGGAGCCTACCGAACACTGAAGCTTTCTTT. Its translation is CASSPFPTGSLPNTEAFF.

This sequence joins TRBV30 and TRBJ2-2, with TRBD1 identical over 9 bases. The CDR3 extends over 16 amino acids. V lost 2 bases, J lost 5 bases, and 9 bases stayed unmatched. Germline V gene data show CDR1 as GTSNPN and CDR2 as SVGIG (reference sequence). The CDR3 is CAWSPWDRVRTGELFF. The CDR3 DNA reads as TGTGCCTGGAGTCCATGGGACAGGGTAAGGACCGGGGAGCTGTTTTTT.

This clone appeared a single time. The rearrangement joins TRBV28 to TRBJ2-2; 8 positions agree with TRBD1. This CDR3 contains 15 residues. CDR1 and CDR2 from the germline V gene are MDHEN and SYDVKM. V was pared by 3 bases and J by 6 bases, with 6 bases of the junction left unmatched. DNA for the CDR3: TGTGCCAGCAGTTTGCGACAGGGGTACTCCGGGGAGCTGTTTTTT. It is translated as CASSLRQGYSGELFF.

The rearrangement uses TRBV5-6 and TRBJ2-2, with 8 bases matching TRBD2. There are 17 residues in the CDR3. Germline-derived CDR1 and CDR2 are SGHDT and YYEEEE. V lost 0 bases to trimming and J lost 3 bases; unmatched junction nucleotides: 7. This CDR3 is CASSLAAGLVDTGELFF. CDR3 DNA: TGTGCCAGCAGCTTGGCTGCGGGACTAGTTGACACCGGGGAGCTGTTTTTT.

The V and J genes are TRBV9 and TRBJ2-3; 7 nucleotides match TRBD1. V was pared by 3 bases and J by 2 bases, with 9 bases of the junction left unmatched. This CDR3 has 16 residues. From germline, CDR1 is SGDLS and CDR2 YYNGEE. The CDR3 nucleotides read TGTGCCAGCAGCGACAGGGACAGTGGGGTCACAGATACGCAGTATTTT. Its translation is CASSDRDSGVTDTQYF.